Listed here is a single T cell receptor (beta chain). Its antigen is not identified. This specimen belongs to a study of cytomegalovirus exposure and HLA in healthy donors. PCR used 60 Vbeta primers and 13 Jbeta primers. The protocol was immunoSEQ multiplex PCR, while the TCRdb copy is restricted to in-frame clones and leaves out a portion. The sample lists about 250,000 clones, 75% to 85% occurring once. Whole-study findings and limits: The study dropped some indistinguishable V segments, TRBV6-2 and TRBV6-3 among them.

Trimming shortened V by 1 base and J by 3 bases, and 26 bases separated the two germline ends. CDR1 and CDR2 (germline): SGHRS, YFSETQ. This CDR3 is built from 19 residues. The chain recombines TRBV5-1 with TRBJ2-7, with D possibly TRBD2 on 7 matching bases. Sequencing input: PBMCs. The sequence was collected from a girl aged 2 to 9 in good health and CMV-seronegative. The CDR3 sequence is CASSLRGGGRGRTRYEQYF. CDR3 DNA sequence: TGCGCCAGCAGCTTGAGAGGGGGAGGGCGGGGGAGAACTCGCTACGAGCAGTACTTC.